A selection of T cell receptor beta chains follows, all from one sample in a study of CD8 T cells in ankylosing spondylitis. TCRdb re-analysed the 5' RACE reads in MiXCR, keeping a single row per CDR3 protein. In the table there are approximately 340,000 distinct CDR3 sequences, roughly 15% of which are singletons. The sample was blood, either unsorted or a sorted T cell fraction (not recorded which). The source is a male donor with ankylosing spondylitis or in good health (not recorded which). Each CDR3 is given with its conserved first and last residue. A D gene is named only where the DNA matches it firmly. For some rows the clone size is stated as once, few or many, or as a class when expanded; others skip it.

clone size,V gene,D gene,J gene,CDR3 DNA,CDR3 protein
NA,TRBV3-1,NA,TRBJ1-1,TGTGCCAGCAGCCAAGTAGGTAATAAAGCTTTCTTT,CASSQVGNKAFF
NA,TRBV12-3/TRBV12-4,TRBD1,TRBJ1-1,TGTGCCAGCACCGCGAGGACAGGGGGTCTGAACACTGAAGCTTTCTTT,CASTARTGGLNTEAFF
NA,TRBV19,NA,TRBJ2-7,TGTGCCAGTAGTATTGGTTGGAGGTACGAGCAGTACTTC,CASSIGWRYEQYF
NA,TRBV4-2,TRBD1,TRBJ2-3,TGTGCCAGCAGCCAAGAAAGGGGGCAAGATACGCAGTATTTT,CASSQERGQDTQYF
NA,TRBV7-2,NA,TRBJ2-1,TGTGCCAGCAGCTTAACTGGGGGGCTGTACAATGAGCAGTTCTTC,CASSLTGGLYNEQFF
many,TRBV12-3/TRBV12-4,NA,TRBJ2-4,TGTGCCAGCAGCCCCAGAACAGTCTCCGGTGGTAACATTCAGTACTTC,CASSPRTVSGGNIQYF
many,TRBV12-3/TRBV12-4,NA,TRBJ1-1,TGTGCCAGCAGCCTTGAACTGACGGCGATGAACACTGAAGCTTTCTTT,CASSLELTAMNTEAFF
few,TRBV6-5,NA,TRBJ2-7,TGTGCCAGCAGTTACCAGACTTTGACCTACGAGCAGTACTTC,CASSYQTLTYEQYF
NA,TRBV5-5,NA,TRBJ2-6,TGTGCCAGCAGCTTCCCGAGGGGATCATTCTCTGGGGCCAACGTCCTGACTTTC,CASSFPRGSFSGANVLTF
NA,TRBV18,TRBD2,TRBJ2-1,TGTGCCAGCTCACCACCTAGGCTAGCGGGAGCGGATGAGCAGTTCTTC,CASSPPRLAGADEQFF
few,TRBV7-8,TRBD1,TRBJ2-5,TGTGCCAGCAGCCTCATAGGGGACAGGGGAGAGACCCAGTACTTC,CASSLIGDRGETQYF
few,TRBV5-1,NA,TRBJ2-7,TGCGCCAGCAGCTTGGCAGGCCACACCTACGAGCAGTACTTC,CASSLAGHTYEQYF
few,TRBV11-2,TRBD1,TRBJ2-1,TGTGCCAGCAGCTTAGTTCCGGGACAGGGGGCTTTTGAGCAGTTCTTC,CASSLVPGQGAFEQFF
few,TRBV28,NA,TRBJ2-1,TGTGCCAGCAGCCAAACCTCGGGTGGGCAGGCCTACAATGAGCAGTTCTTC,CASSQTSGGQAYNEQFF
many,TRBV12-3/TRBV12-4,NA,TRBJ2-1,TGTGCCAGCAGGCGGTCCTCCTTGGATGAGCAGTTCTTC,CASRRSSLDEQFF
NA,TRBV18,TRBD2,TRBJ2-5,TGTGCCAGCTCACCACCCGGGACTAGACACGAGACCCAGTACTTC,CASSPPGTRHETQYF
NA,TRBV5-1,NA,TRBJ1-1,TGCGCCAGCAGCTCCCTGGGGAGGGGAAGACCTGAAGCTTTCTTT,CASSSLGRGRPEAFF
NA,TRBV7-2,TRBD1,TRBJ2-1,TGTGCCAGCAGCGGGCGAGGGGGCGATGAGCAGTTCTTC,CASSGRGGDEQFF
few,TRBV10-2,NA,TRBJ2-2,TGCGCCAGCAGTGAAAGTTATTCCGGGGAGCTGTTTTTT,CASSESYSGELFF
many,TRBV12-3/TRBV12-4,TRBD1,TRBJ2-1,TGTGCCAGCAGTTTACAGGGGGCCTACAATGAGCAGTTCTTC,CASSLQGAYNEQFF
many,TRBV5-6,NA,TRBJ1-1,TGTGCCAGCAGCTTAGCCACTGAAGCTTTCTTT,CASSLATEAFF
few,TRBV3-1,NA,TRBJ2-7,TGTGCCAGCAGCCCCGAACAGGCTTACGAGCAGTACTTC,CASSPEQAYEQYF
NA,TRBV7-2,NA,TRBJ2-3,TGTGCCAGCAGCTTATTCGAAAGCCATACGCAGTATTTT,CASSLFESHTQYF
few,TRBV3-1,TRBD1,TRBJ2-3,TGTGCCAGCAGCCAAGATGGTGGCGGGACAGGGTCAGATACGCAGTATTTT,CASSQDGGGTGSDTQYF
few,TRBV28,NA,TRBJ1-5,TGTGCCAGCAGTTTACTGGGTGGGCAGCCCCAGCATTTT,CASSLLGGQPQHF
NA,TRBV2,NA,TRBJ2-5,TGTGCCAGCAGTCTCAACTGGGGGGCGACCCAGTACTTC,CASSLNWGATQYF
few,TRBV27,NA,TRBJ1-2,TGTGCCAGCAGTTTTCGTCAAGGGGGAGGCTACACCTTC,CASSFRQGGGYTF
NA,TRBV3-1,NA,TRBJ1-4,TGTGCCAGCAGCCAGCTGTATGCAACTAATGAAAAACTGTTTTTT,CASSQLYATNEKLFF
NA,TRBV7-2,NA,TRBJ1-2,TGTGCCAGCAGTTTATTCGGGGCCCTTTCCTATGGCTACACCTTC,CASSLFGALSYGYTF
few,TRBV11-2,NA,TRBJ2-1,TGTGCCAGCAGTCTCTCTGGGCCCGTTAGGAATGAGCAGTTCTTC,CASSLSGPVRNEQFF
few,TRBV5-1,NA,TRBJ1-5,TGCGCCAGCAGCTTATGGGGACAAGATCAGCCCCAGCATTTT,CASSLWGQDQPQHF
few,TRBV5-1,TRBD1,TRBJ2-7,TGCGCCAGCAGCAAAGGACAGGGGGCGGTCGAGCAGTACTTC,CASSKGQGAVEQYF
few,TRBV5-1,TRBD2,TRBJ2-1,TGCGCCAGCAGCTACTTAGCGGGAGGGCCTTACAATGAGCAGTTCTTC,CASSYLAGGPYNEQFF
NA,TRBV12-3/TRBV12-4,NA,TRBJ1-4,TGTGCCAGCAGTCCCCCGCAAGGCTTTAATGAAAAACTGTTTTTT,CASSPPQGFNEKLFF
NA,TRBV3-1,TRBD2,TRBJ2-7,TGTGCCAGCAGTCCGACTACCGGGACTAGCGGATCCTACGAGCAGTACTTC,CASSPTTGTSGSYEQYF
many,TRBV14,NA,TRBJ1-4,TGTGCCAGCAGCCAGACCTCTCGGGATGAAAAACTGTTTTTT,CASSQTSRDEKLFF
few,TRBV5-8,NA,TRBJ2-2,TGTGCCAGCAGCTTGGATGGATACGCGAACACCGGGGAGCTGTTTTTT,CASSLDGYANTGELFF